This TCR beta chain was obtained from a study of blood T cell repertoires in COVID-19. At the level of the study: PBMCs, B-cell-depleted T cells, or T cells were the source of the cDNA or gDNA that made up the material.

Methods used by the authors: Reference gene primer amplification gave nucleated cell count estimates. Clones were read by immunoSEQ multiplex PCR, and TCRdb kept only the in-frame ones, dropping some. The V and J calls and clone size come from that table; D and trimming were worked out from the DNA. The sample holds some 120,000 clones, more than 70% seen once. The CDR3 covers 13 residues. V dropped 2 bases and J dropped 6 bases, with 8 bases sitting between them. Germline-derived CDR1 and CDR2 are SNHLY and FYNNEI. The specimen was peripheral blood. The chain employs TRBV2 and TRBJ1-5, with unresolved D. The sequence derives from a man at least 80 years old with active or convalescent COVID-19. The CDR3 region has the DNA TGTGCCAGCAGTGAAAGGCGGAGTCAGCCCCAGCATTTT. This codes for CASSERRSQPQHF.